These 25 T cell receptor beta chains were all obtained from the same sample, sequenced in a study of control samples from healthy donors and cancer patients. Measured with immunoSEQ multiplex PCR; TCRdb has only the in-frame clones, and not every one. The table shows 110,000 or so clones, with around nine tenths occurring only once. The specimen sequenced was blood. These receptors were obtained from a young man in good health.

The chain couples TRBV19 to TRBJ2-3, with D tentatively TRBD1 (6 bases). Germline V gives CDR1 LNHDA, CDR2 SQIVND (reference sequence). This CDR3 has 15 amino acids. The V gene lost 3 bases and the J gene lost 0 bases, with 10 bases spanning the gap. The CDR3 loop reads CASSIPQGSTDTQYF. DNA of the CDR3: TGTGCCAGTAGTATCCCACAGGGAAGCACAGATACGCAGTATTTT.

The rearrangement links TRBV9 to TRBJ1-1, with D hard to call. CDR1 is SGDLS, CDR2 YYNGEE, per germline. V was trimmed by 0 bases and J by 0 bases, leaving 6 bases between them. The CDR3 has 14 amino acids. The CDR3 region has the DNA TGTGCCAGCAGCGTAGGACCGATGAACACTGAAGCTTTCTTT. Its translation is CASSVGPMNTEAFF.

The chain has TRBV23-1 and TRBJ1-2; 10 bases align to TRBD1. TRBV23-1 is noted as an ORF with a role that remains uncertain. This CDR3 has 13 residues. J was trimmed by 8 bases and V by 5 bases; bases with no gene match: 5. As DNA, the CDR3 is TGCGCCAGCAGTGTTCGGGACAGGGGCGGCTACACCTTC. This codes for CASSVRDRGGYTF.

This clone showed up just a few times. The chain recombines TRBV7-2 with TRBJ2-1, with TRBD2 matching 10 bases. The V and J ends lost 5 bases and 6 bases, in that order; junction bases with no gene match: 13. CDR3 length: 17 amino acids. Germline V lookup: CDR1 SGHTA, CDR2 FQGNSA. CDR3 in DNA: TGTGCCAGCAGCCCCGACGGAGCGGGGGGGAGTCGCAATGAGCAGTTCTTC. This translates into CASSPDGAGGSRNEQFF. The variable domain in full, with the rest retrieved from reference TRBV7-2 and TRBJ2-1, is GAGVSQSPSNKVTEKGKDVELRCDPISGHTALYWYRQSLGQGLEFLIYFQGNSAPDKSGLPSDRFSAERTGGSVSTLTIQRTQQEDSAVYLCASSPDGAGGSRNEQFFGPGTRLTVL.

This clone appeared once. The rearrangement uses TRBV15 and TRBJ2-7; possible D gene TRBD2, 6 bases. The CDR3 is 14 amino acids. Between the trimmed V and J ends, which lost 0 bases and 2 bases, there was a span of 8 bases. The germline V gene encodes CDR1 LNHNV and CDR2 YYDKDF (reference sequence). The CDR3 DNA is TGTGCCACCAGCAGAGATGGAGGGCCCTACGAGCAGTACGTC. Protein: CATSRDGGPYEQYV.

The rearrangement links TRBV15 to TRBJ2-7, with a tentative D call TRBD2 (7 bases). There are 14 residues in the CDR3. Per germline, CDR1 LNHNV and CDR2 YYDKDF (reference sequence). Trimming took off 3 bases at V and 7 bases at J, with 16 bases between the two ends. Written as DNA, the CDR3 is TGTGCCACCAGCAGCCTTCGGGGGGCGGGTGAGCAGTACTTC. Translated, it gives CATSSLRGAGEQYF.

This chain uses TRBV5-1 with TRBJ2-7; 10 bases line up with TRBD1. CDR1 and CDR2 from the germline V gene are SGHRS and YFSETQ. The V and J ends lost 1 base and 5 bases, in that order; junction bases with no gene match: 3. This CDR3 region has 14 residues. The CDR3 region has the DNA TGCGCCAGCAGCTTGTGGACAGGGGGAGACGAGCAGTACTTC. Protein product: CASSLWTGGDEQYF.

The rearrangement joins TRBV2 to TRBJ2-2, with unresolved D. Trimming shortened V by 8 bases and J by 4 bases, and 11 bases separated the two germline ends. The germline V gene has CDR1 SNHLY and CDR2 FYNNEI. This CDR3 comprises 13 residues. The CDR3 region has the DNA TGTGCCAGCCAAGTCATTCCCACCGGGGAGCTGTTTTTT. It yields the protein CASQVIPTGELFF. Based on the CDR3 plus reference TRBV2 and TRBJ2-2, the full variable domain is EPEVTQTPSHQVTQMGQEVILRCVPISNHLYFYWYRQILGQKVEFLVSFYNNEISEKSEIFDDQFSVERPDGSNFTLKIRSTKLEDSAMYFCASQVIPTGELFFGEGSRLTVL.

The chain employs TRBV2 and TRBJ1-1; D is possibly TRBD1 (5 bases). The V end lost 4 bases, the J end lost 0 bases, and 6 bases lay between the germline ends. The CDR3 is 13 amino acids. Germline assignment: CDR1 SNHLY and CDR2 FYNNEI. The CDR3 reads CASSGTLNTEAFF. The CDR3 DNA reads TGTGCCAGCAGTGGGACATTGAACACTGAAGCTTTCTTT. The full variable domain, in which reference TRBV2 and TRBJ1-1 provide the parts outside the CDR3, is EPEVTQTPSHQVTQMGQEVILRCVPISNHLYFYWYRQILGQKVEFLVSFYNNEISEKSEIFDDQFSVERPDGSNFTLKIRSTKLEDSAMYFCASSGTLNTEAFFGQGTRLTVV.

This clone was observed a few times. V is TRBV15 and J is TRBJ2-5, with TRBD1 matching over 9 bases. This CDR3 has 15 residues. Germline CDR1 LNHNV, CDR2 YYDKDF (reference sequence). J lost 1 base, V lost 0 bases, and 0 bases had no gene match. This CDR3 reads CATSREGQGQETQYF. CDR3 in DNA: TGTGCCACCAGCAGAGAGGGACAGGGCCAAGAGACCCAGTACTTC.

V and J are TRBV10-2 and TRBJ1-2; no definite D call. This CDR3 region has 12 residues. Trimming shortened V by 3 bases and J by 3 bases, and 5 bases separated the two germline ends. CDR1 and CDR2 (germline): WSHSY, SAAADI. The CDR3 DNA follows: TGCGCCAGCAGTGACATGGACTATGGCTACACCTTC. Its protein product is CASSDMDYGYTF.

Here the CDR3 reads CASTRGTASGNTIYF. The CDR3 DNA reads TGTGCCAGCACCCGTGGGACCGCCTCTGGAAACACCATATATTTT. J is TRBJ1-3 and V is TRBV7-8; maybe TRBD1 (5 bases). Germline values: CDR1 SGHVS, CDR2 FQNEAQ. With 7 bases removed from V and 0 bases from J, the gap between germline ends came to 13 bases. The CDR3 extends over 15 amino acids.

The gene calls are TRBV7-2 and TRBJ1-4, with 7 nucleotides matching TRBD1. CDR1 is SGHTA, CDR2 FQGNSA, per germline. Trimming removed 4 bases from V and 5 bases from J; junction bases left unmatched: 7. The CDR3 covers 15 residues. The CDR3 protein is CASSSQTGQNEKLFF. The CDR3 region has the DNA TGTGCCAGCAGCTCCCAGACAGGGCAGAATGAAAAACTGTTTTTT.

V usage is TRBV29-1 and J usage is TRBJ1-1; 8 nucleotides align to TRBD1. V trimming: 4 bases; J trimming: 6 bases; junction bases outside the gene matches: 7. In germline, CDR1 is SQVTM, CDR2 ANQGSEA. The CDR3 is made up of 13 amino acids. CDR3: CSVGPDREAEAFF. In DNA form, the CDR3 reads TGCAGCGTTGGACCGGACAGGGAGGCTGAAGCTTTCTTT.

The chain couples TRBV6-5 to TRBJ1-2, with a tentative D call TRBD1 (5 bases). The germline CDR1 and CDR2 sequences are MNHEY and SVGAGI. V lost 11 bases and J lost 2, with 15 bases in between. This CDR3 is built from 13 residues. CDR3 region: CASQVRGNYGYTF. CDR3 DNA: TGTGCCTCCCAAGTAAGGGGCAACTATGGCTACACCTTC.

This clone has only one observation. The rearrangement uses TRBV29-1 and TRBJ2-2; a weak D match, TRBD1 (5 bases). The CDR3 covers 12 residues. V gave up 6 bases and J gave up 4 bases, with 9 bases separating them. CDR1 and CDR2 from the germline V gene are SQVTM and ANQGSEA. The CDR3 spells CSVTGLTGELFF. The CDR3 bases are TGCAGCGTCACAGGCCTCACCGGGGAGCTGTTTTTT.

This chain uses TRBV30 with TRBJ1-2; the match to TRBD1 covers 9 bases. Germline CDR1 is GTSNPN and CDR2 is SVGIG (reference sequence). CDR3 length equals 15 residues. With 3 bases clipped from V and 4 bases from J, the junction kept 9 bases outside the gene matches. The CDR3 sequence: CAWRPWDRDAYGYTF. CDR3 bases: TGTGCCTGGAGGCCATGGGACAGGGACGCCTATGGCTACACCTTC.

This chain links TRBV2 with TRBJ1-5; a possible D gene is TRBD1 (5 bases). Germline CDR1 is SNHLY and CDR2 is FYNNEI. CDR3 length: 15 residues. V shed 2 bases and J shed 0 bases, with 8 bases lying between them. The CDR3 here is CASSEMGDSNQPQHF. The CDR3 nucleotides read TGTGCCAGCAGTGAAATGGGGGATAGCAATCAGCCCCAGCATTTT.

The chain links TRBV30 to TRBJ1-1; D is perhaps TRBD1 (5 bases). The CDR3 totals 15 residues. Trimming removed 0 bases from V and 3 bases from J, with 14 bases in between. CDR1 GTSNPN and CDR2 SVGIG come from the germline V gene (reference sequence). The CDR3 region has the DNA TGTGCCTGGAGTGTATTTCCAGGGTGGGACACTGAAGCTTTCTTT. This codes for CAWSVFPGWDTEAFF.

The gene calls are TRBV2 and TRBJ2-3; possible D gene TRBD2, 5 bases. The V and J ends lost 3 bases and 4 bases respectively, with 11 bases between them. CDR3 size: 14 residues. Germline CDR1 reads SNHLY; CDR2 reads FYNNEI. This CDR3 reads CASSDPGSADTQYF. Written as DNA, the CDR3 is TGTGCCAGCAGTGACCCGGGGTCGGCAGATACGCAGTATTTT.

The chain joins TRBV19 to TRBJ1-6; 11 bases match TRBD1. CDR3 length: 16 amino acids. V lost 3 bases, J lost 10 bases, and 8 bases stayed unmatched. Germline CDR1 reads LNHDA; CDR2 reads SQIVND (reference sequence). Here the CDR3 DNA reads TGTGCCAGTAGTATTTTTTCCGGGACAGGGGGATCACCCCTCCACTTT. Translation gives CASSIFSGTGGSPLHF.

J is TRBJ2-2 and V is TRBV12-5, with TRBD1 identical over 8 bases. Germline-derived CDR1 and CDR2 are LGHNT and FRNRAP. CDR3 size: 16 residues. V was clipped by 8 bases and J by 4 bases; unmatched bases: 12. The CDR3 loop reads CASRAGGLSITGELFF. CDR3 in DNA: TGTGCTAGTCGGGCAGGGGGCCTTAGTATCACCGGGGAGCTGTTTTTT.

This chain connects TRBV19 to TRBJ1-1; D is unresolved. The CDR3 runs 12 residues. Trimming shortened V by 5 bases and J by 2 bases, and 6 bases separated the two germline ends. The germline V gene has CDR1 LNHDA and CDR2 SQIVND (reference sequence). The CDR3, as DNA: TGTGCCAGTAGTTATAGTAACACTGAAGCTTTCTTT. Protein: CASSYSNTEAFF.

The CDR3 sequence: CASSYLQGGNQPQHF. The CDR3, as DNA: TGTGCCAGCAGTTACCTCCAGGGTGGGAATCAGCCCCAGCATTTT. V is TRBV6-2 or TRBV6-3 and J is TRBJ1-5; weak D call: TRBD1 (5 bases). CDR1 is MNHEY and CDR2 is SVGEGT in the germline V gene. V gave up 2 bases and J gave up 4 bases, with 12 bases separating them. The CDR3 extends over 15 amino acids.

This CDR3 is CASSPGQGFGANVLTF. In DNA, the CDR3 is TGTGCCAGCTCACCGGGACAGGGTTTTGGGGCCAACGTCCTGACTTTC. The chain combines TRBV18 with TRBJ2-6; TRBD1 agrees at 9 bases. This CDR3 has 16 residues. Germline values: CDR1 KGHSH, CDR2 LQKENI. The J segment lost 3 bases and the V segment lost 3 bases, leaving 3 bases of the junction unmatched. The full variable domain, with the rest looked up from reference TRBV18 and TRBJ2-6, is NAGVMQNPRHLVRRRGQEARLRCSPMKGHSHVYWYRQLPEEGLKFMVYLQKENIIDESGMPKERFSAEFPKEGPSILRIQQVVRGDSAAYFCASSPGQGFGANVLTFGAGSRLTVL.